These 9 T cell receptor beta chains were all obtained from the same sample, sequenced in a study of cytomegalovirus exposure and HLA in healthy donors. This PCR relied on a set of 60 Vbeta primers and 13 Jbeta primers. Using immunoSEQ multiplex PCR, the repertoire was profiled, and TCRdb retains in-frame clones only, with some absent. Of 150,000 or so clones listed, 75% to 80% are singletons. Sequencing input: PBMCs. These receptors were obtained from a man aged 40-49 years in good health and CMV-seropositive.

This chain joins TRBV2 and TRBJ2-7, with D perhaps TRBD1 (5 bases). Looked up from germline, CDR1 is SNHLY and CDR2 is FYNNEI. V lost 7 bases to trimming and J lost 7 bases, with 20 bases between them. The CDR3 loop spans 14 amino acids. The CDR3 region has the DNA TGTGCCAGCATCCAGGGTGGGGCCGTAAGAGAGCAGTACTTC. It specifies CASIQGGAVREQYF.

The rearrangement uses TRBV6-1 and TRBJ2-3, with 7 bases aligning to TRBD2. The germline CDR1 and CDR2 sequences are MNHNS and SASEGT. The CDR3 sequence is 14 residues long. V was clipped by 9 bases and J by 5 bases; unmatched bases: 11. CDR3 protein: CASVAGTNRDTQYF. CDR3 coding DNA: TGTGCCAGTGTAGCCGGGACTAATCGAGATACGCAGTATTTT.

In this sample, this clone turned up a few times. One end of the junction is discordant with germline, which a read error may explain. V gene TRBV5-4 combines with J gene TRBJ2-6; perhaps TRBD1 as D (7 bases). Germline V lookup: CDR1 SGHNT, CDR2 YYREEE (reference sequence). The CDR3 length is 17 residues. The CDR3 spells CASSGGTVVSGANGLTF. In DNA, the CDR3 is TGTGCCAGCAGCGGCGGGACAGTAGTCTCTGGGGCCAACGGCCTGACTTTC.

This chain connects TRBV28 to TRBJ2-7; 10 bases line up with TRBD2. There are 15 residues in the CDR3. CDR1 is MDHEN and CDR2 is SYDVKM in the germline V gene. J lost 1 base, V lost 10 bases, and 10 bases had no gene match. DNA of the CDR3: TGTGCCATCGCTAGCGGGAGTTTCCTTTCCTACGAGCAGTACTTC. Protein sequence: CAIASGSFLSYEQYF.

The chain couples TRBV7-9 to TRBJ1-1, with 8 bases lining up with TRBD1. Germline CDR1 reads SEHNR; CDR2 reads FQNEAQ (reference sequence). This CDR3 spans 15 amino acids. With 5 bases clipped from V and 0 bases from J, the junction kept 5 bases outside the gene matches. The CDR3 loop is CASSLGQGMNTEAFF. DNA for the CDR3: TGTGCCAGCAGCCTTGGACAGGGCATGAACACTGAAGCTTTCTTT.

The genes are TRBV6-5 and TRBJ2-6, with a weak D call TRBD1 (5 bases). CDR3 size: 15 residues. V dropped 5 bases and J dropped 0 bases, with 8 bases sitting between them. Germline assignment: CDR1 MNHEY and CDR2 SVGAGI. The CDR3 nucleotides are TGTGCCAGCAGTCAGGGAAGCTCTGGGGCCAACGTCCTGACTTTC. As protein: CASSQGSSGANVLTF.

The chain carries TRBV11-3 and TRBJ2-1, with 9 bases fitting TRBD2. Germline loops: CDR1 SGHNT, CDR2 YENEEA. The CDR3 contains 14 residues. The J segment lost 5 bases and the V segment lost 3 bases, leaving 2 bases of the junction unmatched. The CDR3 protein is CASSFSSGNNEQFF. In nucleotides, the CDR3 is TGTGCCAGCAGCTTCTCTAGCGGGAACAATGAGCAGTTCTTC.

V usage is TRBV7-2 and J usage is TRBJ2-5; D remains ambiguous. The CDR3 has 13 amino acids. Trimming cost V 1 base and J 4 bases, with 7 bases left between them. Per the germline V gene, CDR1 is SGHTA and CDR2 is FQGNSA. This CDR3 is CASSLGRSETQYF. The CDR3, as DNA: TGTGCCAGCAGCTTAGGCAGGTCAGAGACCCAGTACTTC.

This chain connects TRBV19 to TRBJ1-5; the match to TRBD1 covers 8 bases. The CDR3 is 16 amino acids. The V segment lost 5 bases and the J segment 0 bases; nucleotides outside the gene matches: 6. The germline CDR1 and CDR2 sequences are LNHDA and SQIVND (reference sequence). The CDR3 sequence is CASSDRGPYSNQPQHF. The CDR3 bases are TGTGCCAGTAGTGACAGGGGACCCTATAGCAATCAGCCCCAGCATTTT.